Below are 20 T cell receptor beta chains sequenced from a single sample in a study of beta chain features in type 1 diabetes. The study reverse transcribed the entire isolated RNA, so it sequenced expressed TCRB transcripts. Only in-frame clones appear in the TCRdb table, and some are missing; sequencing was by immunoSEQ multiplex PCR. This sample carries 350,000 to 450,000 clones, about 15% of them seen once, and the ten largest clones take 0.019%. The specimen sequenced was naive CD4+ T cells from blood. The receptors originated from a woman younger than 30 in good health.

The chain carries TRBV7-2 and TRBJ2-5; no reliable D call. The germline CDR1 and CDR2 sequences are SGHTA and FQGNSA. Deletions cut 2 bases from V and 5 bases from J, with 6 bases between. The CDR3 consists of 12 residues. CDR3 amino acids: CASSLSKETQYF. For the CDR3, the DNA is TGTGCCAGCAGCTTAAGCAAGGAGACCCAGTACTTC.

DNA for the CDR3: TGCGCCAGCAGTCTCGGGACAGGGTTAGATACGCAGTATTTT. It translates to CASSLGTGLDTQYF. The V call is TRBV5-1, the J call TRBJ2-3; TRBD1 aligns across 9 bases. With V trimmed by 5 bases and J by 5 bases, 6 bases remained unmatched. Germline values: CDR1 SGHRS, CDR2 YFSETQ. There are 14 residues in the CDR3.

This clone occurred a few times. This chain connects TRBV30 to TRBJ1-1; a weak D match, TRBD1 (6 bases). This CDR3 spans 14 amino acids. In germline, CDR1 is GTSNPN, CDR2 SVGIG (reference sequence). Trimming shortened V by 1 base and J by 0 bases, and 9 bases separated the two germline ends. CDR3 bases: TGTGCCTGGAGTGCCGGACAGATGAACACTGAAGCTTTCTTT. This encodes CAWSAGQMNTEAFF.

This clone was counted a few times. The J gene is TRBJ1-2, the V gene TRBV29-1, with TRBD1 matching over 12 bases. Germline CDR1 is SQVTM and CDR2 is ANQGSEA. This CDR3 has 13 amino acids. V was clipped by 8 bases and J by 7 bases; unmatched bases: 8. CDR3 coding DNA: TGCAGCTCCCGGGACAGGGGGCGAGGTGGCTACACCTTC. This encodes CSSRDRGRGGYTF. Filled out from reference TRBV29-1 and TRBJ1-2, the complete variable domain reads SAVISQKPSRDICQRGTSLTIQCQVDSQVTMMFWYRQQPGQSLTLIATANQGSEATYESGFVIDKFPISRPNLTFSTLTVSNMSPEDSSIYLCSSRDRGRGGYTFGSGTRLTVV.

The chain has TRBV6-1 and TRBJ2-3, with a possible D match to TRBD1 (5 bases). The V end lost 5 bases, the J end lost 7 bases, and 10 bases lay between the germline ends. Germline V CDR1 and CDR2: MNHNS, SASEGT. CDR3 size: 12 residues. CDR3 DNA: TGTGCCAGCAGTAAGGGGTTAAATACGCAGTATTTT. It yields the protein CASSKGLNTQYF.

In its sample, this clone was seen a few times. The rearrangement uses TRBV6-5 and TRBJ2-3; 8 bases agree with TRBD1. With V trimmed by 6 bases and J by 7 bases, 3 bases remained unmatched. CDR3 length equals 12 residues. Germline assignment: CDR1 MNHEY and CDR2 SVGAGI. CDR3 sequence (DNA): TGTGCCAGCAGCGACAGGGGAAATACGCAGTATTTT. This encodes CASSDRGNTQYF.

This clone was observed a single time. The V and J genes are TRBV7-2 and TRBJ2-7, with 12 bases aligning to TRBD2. CDR3 size: 18 residues. CDR1 is SGHTA and CDR2 is FQGNSA in the germline V gene. Trimming removed 5 bases from V and 1 base from J; junction bases left unmatched: 12. The CDR3 DNA reads TGTGCCAGCAGCCCCCGCTCTCTAGCGGGAGGGACTTCCTACGAGCAGTACTTC. Amino acids: CASSPRSLAGGTSYEQYF.

A few counts support this clone. The chain has TRBV19 and TRBJ2-7; 9 bases align to TRBD1. Germline values: CDR1 LNHDA, CDR2 SQIVND (reference sequence). This CDR3 is 15 amino acids long. V trimming: 4 bases; J trimming: 2 bases; junction bases outside the gene matches: 6. The CDR3 region is CASSKMGQGPYEQYF. For the CDR3, the DNA is TGTGCCAGTAGTAAAATGGGACAGGGCCCCTACGAGCAGTACTTC.

This clone was detected only a few times. CDR3 region: CASSPRVLFGGYGYTF. The CDR3, as DNA: TGTGCCAGCAGTCCAAGAGTTCTCTTCGGGGGCTATGGCTACACCTTC. The chain joins TRBV25-1 to TRBJ1-2; tentative D call: TRBD1 (5 bases). CDR3 size: 16 residues. CDR1 is MGHDK, CDR2 SYGVNS, per germline. Trimming pared 5 bases from V and 4 bases from J, leaving 20 bases between.

This clone has just a few counts. The chain employs TRBV28 and TRBJ2-7; TRBD1 matches 9 bases. The ends lost 8 bases at V and 7 bases at J; junction bases unmatched: 18. The CDR3 has 16 residues. The V gene's germline CDR1 is MDHEN and CDR2 SYDVKM. CDR3 in amino acids: CASVMTGTGKNWEQYF. The CDR3, as DNA: TGTGCCAGCGTTATGACCGGGACAGGGAAAAACTGGGAGCAGTACTTC.

This clone was counted between two and nine times. V gene TRBV10-3 combines with J gene TRBJ2-3; 10 nucleotides agree with TRBD2. CDR3 length: 15 residues. The V gene's germline CDR1 is ENHRY and CDR2 SYGVKD. J was trimmed by 3 bases and V by 6 bases; bases with no gene match: 6. CDR3 sequence: CAIRWEGLATDTQYF. The CDR3 DNA is TGTGCCATCAGGTGGGAGGGACTAGCGACAGATACGCAGTATTTT.

V and J are TRBV2 and TRBJ2-7, with D perhaps matching TRBD2 (6 bases). Germline V gene data show CDR1 as SNHLY and CDR2 as FYNNEI. This CDR3 contains 14 residues. The V end lost 6 bases, the J end lost 3 bases, and 15 bases lay between the germline ends. Here the CDR3 reads CASRSLEGGYEQYF. CDR3 nucleotide sequence: TGTGCCAGCAGATCCTTGGAGGGAGGCTACGAGCAGTACTTC.

The CDR3 is CASTSLAGIYEQYF. In nucleotides, the CDR3 is TGTGCCAGCACGAGCCTAGCGGGGATCTACGAGCAGTACTTC. The chain uses TRBV6-1 and TRBJ2-7; 9 nucleotides line up with TRBD2. Trimming cost V 7 bases and J 3 bases; bases outside gene matches: 7. The CDR3 covers 14 residues. Germline V lookup: CDR1 MNHNS, CDR2 SASEGT.

This clone appeared a few times. This chain connects TRBV18 to TRBJ1-5, with D perhaps TRBD1 (5 bases). This CDR3 comprises 15 residues. The germline V gene encodes CDR1 KGHSH and CDR2 LQKENI. Trimming removed 3 bases from V and 4 bases from J, with 13 bases in between. CDR3 residues: CASSPGQGNNQPQHF. The DNA of the CDR3 is TGTGCCAGCTCACCCGGCCAGGGTAATAATCAGCCCCAGCATTTT.

This clone was counted a few times. The chain joins TRBV6-5 to TRBJ1-1, with TRBD1 as a possible D gene (5 bases). This CDR3 is built from 13 residues. Trimming cost V 2 bases and J 10 bases, with 14 bases left between them. The germline CDR1 and CDR2 sequences are MNHEY and SVGAGI. The CDR3 coding sequence is TGTGCCAGCAGTTACGGGGGGAGGGATGTAGCTTTCTTT. Translating it yields CASSYGGRDVAFF.

This chain's CDR3 is CAWNRYFSGNTIYF. The CDR3 DNA is TGTGCCTGGAACCGGTATTTCTCTGGAAACACCATATATTTT. This chain connects TRBV30 to TRBJ1-3; D is undetermined. The CDR3 has 14 residues. Deletions cut 4 bases from V and 0 bases from J, with 10 bases between. The V gene's germline CDR1 is GTSNPN and CDR2 SVGIG (reference sequence).

J is TRBJ2-5 and V is TRBV5-1; the match to TRBD2 covers 12 bases. The CDR3 extends over 18 amino acids. V lost 0 bases and J lost 5; bases outside the gene matches: 11. CDR1 is SGHRS, CDR2 YFSETQ, per germline. CDR3 sequence (DNA): TGCGCCAGCAGCTTGGCGCTAGCGGGAGGGCCCCAACGTGAGACCCAGTACTTC. Its translation is CASSLALAGGPQRETQYF.

This clone appeared a few times. Within the sample, other DNA sequences also encode this same CDR3. This sequence joins TRBV6-5 and TRBJ2-1, with D possibly being TRBD1 (6 bases). V gave up 4 bases and J gave up 4 bases, with 8 bases separating them. The CDR3 is 13 residues long. Per the germline V gene, CDR1 is MNHEY and CDR2 is SVGAGI. The CDR3 region is CASSLTGYNEQFF. In DNA form, the CDR3 reads TGTGCCAGCAGTTTGACAGGTTACAATGAGCAGTTCTTC.

This clone has only a few counts. Other DNA sequences within the sample encode an identical CDR3. This rearrangement joins TRBV25-1 to TRBJ2-5; the D gene is possibly TRBD1 (5 bases). V lost 3 bases to trimming and J lost 1 base, with 9 bases between them. Germline values: CDR1 MGHDK, CDR2 SYGVNS. CDR3 length: 14 amino acids. The CDR3 sequence is CASSELTVQETQYF. CDR3 in DNA: TGTGCCAGCAGTGAGTTGACAGTCCAAGAGACCCAGTACTTC.

This clone was detected only a few times. V gene TRBV7-2 combines with J gene TRBJ2-1, with 7 bases fitting TRBD2. CDR1 is SGHTA, CDR2 FQGNSA, per germline. The CDR3 spans 15 residues. The J segment lost 1 base and the V segment lost 5 bases, leaving 5 bases of the junction unmatched. CDR3 nucleotide sequence: TGTGCCAGCAGCGATCAGGGAGGGTCCTACAATGAGCAGTTCTTC. Protein: CASSDQGGSYNEQFF.